This T cell receptor (beta chain) was recorded in a study of cytomegalovirus exposure and HLA in healthy donors. Note on this clone: Its target is unknown. Compared with germline, one end of the junction differs, possibly owing to a read error.

Primers: 60 Vbeta forward and 13 Jbeta reverse. Repertoires were generated with immunoSEQ multiplex PCR, while TCRdb's copy carries only in-frame clones and drops some. This sample carries 110,000 to 150,000 clones, around 80% of them seen once, and the ten largest clones take 1% to 1.5%. Per the germline V gene, CDR1 is SEHNR and CDR2 is FQNEAQ (reference sequence). This CDR3 is 17 amino acids long. Study conclusions and caveats: Altogether, 150 to 200 TCR beta chains were recorded as cytomegalovirus-associated. Later work showed greater clonal expansion in HLA-associated TCR beta chains than in equally common others.

Each donor was healthy, and each was a bone marrow donor. The sequence derives from a male donor in good health and CMV-seropositive. Material for sequencing was PBMCs. The chain couples TRBV7-9 to TRBJ2-3; tentative D call: TRBD2 (6 bases). The CDR3 DNA reads as TGTTCCAGCAGCTTAGCGCGGGGCCGGACGTTGGCAGATACGCAGTATTTT. Amino acids: CSSSLARGRTLADTQYF.